The 14 T cell receptor beta chains in this list originate from one sample, sequenced in a study of T-cell reconstitution after alpha-beta-depleted transplantation in children. Preparation of the TCRbeta library was carried out with unique molecular identifiers. Each CDR3 protein gets one entry after TCRdb re-called the PCR reads with MiXCR. This sample carries some 460,000 distinct CDR3 sequences, around 15% of them seen once, and the ten largest clones take under 30%. The sequences come from PBMCs, mostly from graft donor cells, collected 360 days after TCRalphabeta/CD19-depleted stem cell transplant. Receptors originate from a boy under two years old who had a stem cell transplant for Wiskott-Aldrich syndrome, so the T cells may come from the graft donor.

This clonotype has more than one count but fewer than ten. The chain carries TRBV7-2 and TRBJ2-5; possibly TRBD2 for D (6 bases). Trimming cost V 4 bases and J 5 bases, with 11 bases left between them. This CDR3 spans 13 amino acids. The germline CDR1 and CDR2 sequences are SGHTA and FQGNSA. The CDR3 nucleotides are TGTGCCAGCAGCTGGGGGGTCTCTGAGACCCAGTACTTC. Its protein product is CASSWGVSETQYF.

This chain connects TRBV15 to TRBJ2-1; the match to TRBD2 covers 7 bases. V lost 5 bases to trimming and J lost 4 bases; unmatched junction nucleotides: 2. Germline V lookup: CDR1 LNHNV, CDR2 YYDKDF (reference sequence). The CDR3 runs 13 residues. The CDR3 DNA reads as TGTGCCACCAGCTGGGGGGGGTACAATGAGCAGTTCTTC. It yields the protein CATSWGGYNEQFF.

This clonotype was detected only a few times. The chain carries TRBV5-1 and TRBJ2-1, with D hard to call. Trimming took off 5 bases at V and 1 base at J, with 7 bases between the two ends. The CDR3 extends over 13 amino acids. CDR1 is SGHRS, CDR2 YFSETQ, per germline. DNA of the CDR3: TGCGCCAGCAGAATTGGGTCCTACAATGAGCAGTTCTTC. Translating it yields CASRIGSYNEQFF.

In its sample, this clonotype was seen a few times. The chain has TRBV6-1 and TRBJ2-3, with 7 bases that match TRBD1. Per germline, CDR1 MNHNS and CDR2 SASEGT. The trim removed 6 bases at V and 0 bases at J, leaving 0 bases unmatched. The CDR3 sequence is 13 residues long. The CDR3 spells CASRTGSTDTQYF. The CDR3 region has the DNA TGTGCCAGCAGGACAGGGAGCACAGATACGCAGTATTTT.

This clonotype was observed a handful of times. The chain combines TRBV20-1 with TRBJ2-4, with D maybe TRBD2 (5 bases). This CDR3 has 15 residues. Trimming took off 1 base at V and 2 bases at J, with 12 bases between the two ends. Per the germline V gene, CDR1 is DFQATT and CDR2 is SNEGSKA (reference sequence). CDR3 coding DNA: TGCAGTGCTAGAGCGGCTAGCTTCTCCAAAAACATTCAGTACTTC. It specifies CSARAASFSKNIQYF.

This chain uses TRBV6-5 with TRBJ2-2; D is unclear. The CDR3 length is 13 residues. Trimming shortened V by 4 bases and J by 7 bases, and 10 bases separated the two germline ends. Germline V gives CDR1 MNHEY, CDR2 SVGAGI. The CDR3 sequence is CASSSTWVGELFF. Written as DNA, the CDR3 is TGTGCCAGCAGTTCAACGTGGGTCGGGGAGCTGTTTTTT.

This clonotype was recorded a few times. The chain employs TRBV7-2 and TRBJ2-6; 7 bases align to TRBD1. This CDR3 has 16 residues. The J segment lost 2 bases and the V segment lost 2 bases, leaving 3 bases of the junction unmatched. The V gene's germline CDR1 is SGHTA and CDR2 FQGNSA. This chain's CDR3 is CASSLTTGTGANVLTF. The CDR3, as DNA: TGTGCCAGCAGCTTAACGACAGGGACTGGGGCCAACGTCCTGACTTTC.

The chain has TRBV7-2 and TRBJ2-4; perhaps TRBD1 as D (7 bases). Germline CDR1 SGHTA, CDR2 FQGNSA. Trimming stripped 1 base from V and 8 bases from J, with 12 bases between. CDR3 size: 14 residues. The CDR3 coding sequence is TGTGCCAGCAGCTTAGATGGCAGGGGGGACATTCAGTACTTC. It translates to CASSLDGRGDIQYF. The entire variable domain, with the rest obtained from reference TRBV7-2 and TRBJ2-4, is as follows: GAGVSQSPSNKVTEKGKDVELRCDPISGHTALYWYRQSLGQGLEFLIYFQGNSAPDKSGLPSDRFSAERTGGSVSTLTIQRTQQEDSAVYLCASSLDGRGDIQYFGAGTRLSVL.

This clonotype was seen repeatedly, ten times or more. V gene TRBV4-1 combines with J gene TRBJ2-1; D unresolved. Germline loops: CDR1 MGHRA, CDR2 YSYEKL. This CDR3 is built from 14 residues. V was shortened by 0 bases and J by 6 bases, with 9 bases between the two germline ends. The CDR3 DNA reads as TGCGCCAGCAGCCAAGATGGTGGGATCAATGAGCAGTTCTTC. Its protein product is CASSQDGGINEQFF.

This clonotype was picked up a small number of times. The V gene is TRBV25-1, the J gene TRBJ2-2; D not certain. This CDR3 has 11 amino acids. The germline V and J ends were trimmed by 6 bases and 9 bases, with 8 bases remaining between them. Germline V gives CDR1 MGHDK, CDR2 SYGVNS. Here the CDR3 reads CASRDLRELFF. CDR3 coding DNA: TGTGCCAGCAGGGATCTCCGGGAGCTGTTTTTT.

The chain combines TRBV2 with TRBJ2-1, with a possible D match to TRBD2 (6 bases). CDR1 is SNHLY and CDR2 is FYNNEI in the germline V gene. Trimming shortened V by 8 bases and J by 7 bases, and 9 bases separated the two germline ends. The CDR3 runs 11 residues. CDR3 coding DNA: TGTGCCAGCGACGGACTAAATGAGCAGTTCTTC. Translated: CASDGLNEQFF.

This clonotype appeared a few times. The chain employs TRBV6-5 and TRBJ2-7; D not certain. The CDR3 totals 13 residues. V lost 6 bases to trimming and J lost 2 bases, with 11 bases between them. Per germline, CDR1 MNHEY and CDR2 SVGAGI. CDR3 sequence (DNA): TGTGCCAGCAGGCCCGACACCGCCTACGAGCAGTACTTC. Translating it yields CASRPDTAYEQYF.

The J gene is TRBJ2-7, the V gene TRBV24-1; D is perhaps TRBD1 (5 bases). V was clipped by 4 bases and J by 0 bases, with 15 bases between them. CDR3 length: 16 residues. Germline V gene lookup returns CDR1 KGHDR and CDR2 SFDVKD. CDR3 nucleotide sequence: TGTGCCACCAGTGAGCTAACAGGATTTAGCTCCTACGAGCAGTACTTC. Translated, it gives CATSELTGFSSYEQYF.

This clonotype was counted between two and nine times. The V call is TRBV2, the J call TRBJ2-5; unclear D gene. The CDR3 totals 13 residues. CDR1 is SNHLY and CDR2 is FYNNEI in the germline V gene. V was cut by 4 bases and J by 1 base, with 7 bases left in between. CDR3 protein: CASSGSLQETQYF. CDR3 nucleotides: TGTGCCAGCAGTGGCAGCCTCCAAGAGACCCAGTACTTC.